The clone carrying this T cell receptor beta chain appeared a few times. Its cognate antigen is unknown. This entry belongs to a study of cytotoxic CD8 clonotypes in ibrutinib-treated CLL. Some clones are missing from TCRdb's copy, which holds only in-frame ones; the method was immunoSEQ multiplex PCR. This table holds approximately 340,000 clones, about 61% found once. Trimming removed 4 bases from V and 5 bases from J, with 15 bases in between. This CDR3 region has 15 residues. Germline values: CDR1 SGHRS, CDR2 YFSETQ. Study-wide findings and caveats: Public clonotypes were uncommon and contracted or stayed stable on treatment. An increase in clonality occurred at ibrutinib response, followed by a return toward baseline at progression. Patients showed higher baseline clonality than age-matched healthy donors, and it tracked circulating CD8+ T-cell counts.

The V gene is TRBV5-1, the J gene TRBJ1-4; D is unclear. This receptor was taken from a human donor with chronic lymphocytic leukemia. The material sequenced was PBMCs, taken after 36 months of ibrutinib treatment. CDR3 bases: TGCGCCAGCAGCAGAAGCCGGGCCTCGAATGAAAAACTGTTTTTT. Protein sequence: CASSRSRASNEKLFF.